The clone carrying this T cell receptor beta chain was counted between two and nine times. One end of the junction fails to match germline, which may point to a read error. CDR1 is SNHLY, CDR2 FYNNEI, per germline. This CDR3 is 15 amino acids long. Investigators took RNA and DNA out together from 20-30 mg of unsorted bulk tissue. HBV chronically infected the treatment-naive patients. This sample was taken from a study of tumor-infiltrating lymphocytes in primary liver carcinoma. Study background: Patients were both men and women, whose ages ran from 30 to 69 years. Each of the growths was stage T1-T3 N0M0, extending roughly 4.2 to 11 cm across. There were roughly 3.5 to 8 million productive TCRbeta reads per sample, a yield similar across tissue types.

Using a constant-region primer together with ProtoScript II reverse transcriptase, TCR beta cDNA was made from about 490 ng of total RNA. Libraries for TCR beta were built through three nested multiplex PCR rounds, which together made up a slightly modified ARM-PCR procedure. Running 9 to 10 cycles apiece, the first two PCR rounds relied on TRBV1-TRBV30 forward primers together with a C-beta reverse primer. MiXCR was run by TCRdb on the multiplex PCR reads, yielding one entry per CDR3 protein. The sample holds approximately 45,000 distinct CDR3 sequences; around 75% are singletons and the top ten take around 40%.

This chain joins TRBV2 and TRBJ2-6, with TRBD1 as a possible D gene (5 bases). The receptor was isolated from a woman aged 25 to 39 with primary liver carcinoma and hepatitis B virus infection. The sample was tumor-adjacent normal liver tissue. CDR3 sequence reads: CASRDTSSEANDLTF. The CDR3 DNA reads as TGTGCCAGCAGGGACACAAGCTCTGAGGCCAACGACCTGACTTTC.